One TCR beta chain is described in this entry. Its antigen is not known. The source of the sample is a study of T cells in Graves' hyperthyroidism and ophthalmopathy. The CDR3 regions of TCR beta were amplified from RNA transcripts. A set of HTBI primers served as the primers for a first-round RT-PCR of the TCR CDR3. TCRdb reprocessed the multiplex PCR reads via MiXCR and lists one record per CDR3 protein. The data show about 300,000 distinct CDR3 sequences, with approximately 19% seen just once and roughly 40% held by the top ten. Investigators excluded patients with uncontrolled infection, other autoimmune disease, pregnancy or lactation. Isolation of PBMCs was performed on about 10 ml fresh peripheral blood. Regarding the study as a whole: Most thyroid clonotypes expanded above 0.001 were also detected in blood. Progression to ophthalmopathy was predicted a median of roughly 6.5 months early.

The material sequenced was blood. This clonotype was sampled from a man aged 50 to 59 with Graves' ophthalmopathy.

The CDR3 DNA reads TGTGCCAGCAGCTTATTTAGCGGGAGCTCCGGGGAGCTGTTTTTT. Translated, it gives CASSLFSGSSGELFF. The rearrangement joins TRBV7-9 to TRBJ2-2; 9 nucleotides align to TRBD2. V dropped 2 bases and J dropped 6; count of bases not matched to a gene: 4. CDR1 is SEHNR and CDR2 is FQNEAQ in the germline V gene (reference sequence). CDR3 length: 15 amino acids.